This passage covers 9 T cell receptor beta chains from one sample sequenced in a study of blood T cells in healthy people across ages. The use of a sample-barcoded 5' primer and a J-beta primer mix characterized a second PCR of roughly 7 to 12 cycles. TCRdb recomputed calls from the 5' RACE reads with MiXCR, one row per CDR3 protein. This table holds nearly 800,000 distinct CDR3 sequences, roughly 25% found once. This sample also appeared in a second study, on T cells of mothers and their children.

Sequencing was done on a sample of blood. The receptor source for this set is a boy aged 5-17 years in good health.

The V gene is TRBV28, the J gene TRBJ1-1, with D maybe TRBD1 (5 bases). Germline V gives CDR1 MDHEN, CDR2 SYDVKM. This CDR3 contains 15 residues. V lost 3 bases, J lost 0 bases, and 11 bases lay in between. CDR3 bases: TGTGCCAGCAGTTTTCTTCAAGGGGTGAACACTGAAGCTTTCTTT. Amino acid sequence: CASSFLQGVNTEAFF.

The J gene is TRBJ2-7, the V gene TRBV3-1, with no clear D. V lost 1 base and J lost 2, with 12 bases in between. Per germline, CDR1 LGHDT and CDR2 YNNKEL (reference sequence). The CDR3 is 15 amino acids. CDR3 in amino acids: CASSQGPGQTYEQYF. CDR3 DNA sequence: TGTGCCAGCAGCCAAGGCCCGGGTCAGACCTACGAGCAGTACTTC.

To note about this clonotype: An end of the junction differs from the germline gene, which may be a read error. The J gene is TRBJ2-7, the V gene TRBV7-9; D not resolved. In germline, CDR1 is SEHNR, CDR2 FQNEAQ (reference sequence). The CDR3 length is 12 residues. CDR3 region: CASSLGTYEQHF. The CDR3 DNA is TGTGCCAGCAGCTTAGGGACCTACGAGCAGCACTTC. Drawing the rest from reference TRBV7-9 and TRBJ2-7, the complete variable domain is DTGVSQNPRHKITKRGQNVTFRCDPISEHNRLYWYRQTLGQGPEFLTYFQNEAQLEKSRLLSDRFSAERPKGSFSTLEIQRTEQGDSAMYLCASSLGTYEQHFGPGTRLTVT.

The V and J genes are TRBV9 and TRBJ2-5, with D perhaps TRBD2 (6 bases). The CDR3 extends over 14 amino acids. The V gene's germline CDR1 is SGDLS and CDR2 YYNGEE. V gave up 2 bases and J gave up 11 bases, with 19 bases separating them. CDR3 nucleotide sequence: TGTGCCAGCAGCGTCCGGGACTCCATCGGGGAGCAGTACTTC. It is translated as CASSVRDSIGEQYF.

The CDR3 DNA reads as TGTGCTAGTGGTTTGGTAATCTCAGCGGGAGGGCCCCGGGAGCAGTTCTTC. The encoded protein is CASGLVISAGGPREQFF. The chain employs TRBV12-5 and TRBJ2-1, with 10 bases matching TRBD2. Germline loops: CDR1 LGHNT, CDR2 FRNRAP. With V trimmed by 0 bases and J by 10 bases, 12 bases remained unmatched. CDR3 size: 17 residues. Full variable domain (missing parts from reference TRBV12-5 and TRBJ2-1): DARVTQTPRHKVTEMGQEVTMRCQPILGHNTVFWYRQTMMQGLELLAYFRNRAPLDDSGMPKDRFSAEMPDATLATLKIQPSEPRDSAVYFCASGLVISAGGPREQFFGPGTRLTVL.

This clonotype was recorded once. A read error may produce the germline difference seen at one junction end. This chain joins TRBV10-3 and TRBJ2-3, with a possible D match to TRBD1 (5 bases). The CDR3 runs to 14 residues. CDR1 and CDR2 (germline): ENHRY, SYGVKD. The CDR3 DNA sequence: TGTGCCATCAGTGAGTCGAAGGGGTCAGATACGCAGAATTTT. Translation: CAISESKGSDTQNF.

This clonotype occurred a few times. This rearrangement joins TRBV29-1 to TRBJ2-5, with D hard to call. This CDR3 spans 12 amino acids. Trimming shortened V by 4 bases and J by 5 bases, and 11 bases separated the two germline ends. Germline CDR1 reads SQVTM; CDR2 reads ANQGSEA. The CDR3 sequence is CSVAFDRETQYF. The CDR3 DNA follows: TGCAGCGTTGCCTTCGACCGGGAGACCCAGTACTTC.

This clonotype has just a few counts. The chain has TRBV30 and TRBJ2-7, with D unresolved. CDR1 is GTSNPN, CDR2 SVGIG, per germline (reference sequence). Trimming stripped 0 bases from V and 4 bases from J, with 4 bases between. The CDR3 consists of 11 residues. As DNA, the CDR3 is TGTGCCTGGAGTGTATTGTACGAGCAGTACTTC. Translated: CAWSVLYEQYF.

The CDR3 protein is CASSYGTTLKETQYF. The CDR3 region has the DNA TGTGCCAGCAGTTACGGGACTACACTTAAAGAGACCCAGTACTTC. V gene TRBV6-2 or TRBV6-3 combines with J gene TRBJ2-5; 7 bases match TRBD2. The CDR3 has 15 amino acids. V was pared by 2 bases and J by 3 bases, with 6 bases of the junction left unmatched. Germline CDR1 and CDR2: MNHEY and SVGEGT.